These T cell receptor beta chains were read from a single sample in a study of T cells in Graves' hyperthyroidism and ophthalmopathy. Using its own MiXCR run on the multiplex PCR reads, TCRdb lists one record per CDR3 protein. Found here are 400,000 to 550,000 distinct CDR3 sequences, approximately 15% of them singletons; the top ten hold less than 20%. Sequenced input: blood. The receptors derive from a woman in her late teens or twenties with Graves' hyperthyroidism. CDR3s include the opening cysteine and the closing phenylalanine or tryptophan. Each record gives: clone size, D gene, V gene, J gene, CDR3 protein, CDR3 DNA. The D gene is left open where the match is weak. Only some rows state a clone size, as once, few, many or a class for expanded clones.

many	TRBD1	TRBV25-1	TRBJ1-4	CASASGQGGSEKLFF	TGTGCCAGCGCCTCCGGACAGGGCGGGTCGGAAAAACTGTTTTTT
-	-	TRBV4-2	TRBJ1-4	CASSQDQGPRADFGATNEKLFF	TGTGCCAGCAGCCAAGATCAAGGTCCCAGGGCGGACTTTGGAGCAACTAATGAAAAACTGTTTTTT
many	-	TRBV3-1	TRBJ2-3	CASSQEVGVGTDTQYF	TGTGCCAGCAGCCAAGAAGTGGGAGTAGGTACAGATACGCAGTATTTT
-	-	TRBV20-1	TRBJ2-1	CSAREGLLWFF	TGCAGTGCTAGAGAGGGACTTTTGTGGTTCTTC
many	-	TRBV19	TRBJ2-7	CASSMQGPLSYEQYF	TGTGCCAGTAGTATGCAGGGCCCACTCTCCTACGAGCAGTACTTC
many	-	TRBV7-9	TRBJ2-7	CASSLGRGRSSYEQYF	TGTGCCAGCAGCTTAGGTAGGGGGAGAAGCTCCTACGAGCAGTACTTC
many	-	TRBV20-1	TRBJ2-7	CSARGAETYEQYF	TGCAGTGCTAGAGGGGCAGAGACCTACGAGCAGTACTTC
many	-	TRBV2	TRBJ1-1	CASSTQGKDTEAFF	TGTGCCAGCAGTACTCAGGGTAAGGACACTGAAGCTTTCTTT
-	-	TRBV5-1	TRBJ1-2	CASSLDAGQLGYTF	TGCGCCAGCAGCTTGGATGCCGGACAGTTGGGCTACACCTTC
many	-	TRBV7-2	TRBJ1-2	CASSYDLRGRYGYTF	TGTGCCAGCAGCTACGACCTAAGGGGGAGATATGGCTACACCTTC
many	-	TRBV24-1	TRBJ2-1	CATSPPGSSYNEQFF	TGTGCCACCAGTCCCCCCGGTAGCTCCTACAATGAGCAGTTCTTC
many	-	TRBV11-2	TRBJ1-6	CASSLGRGTGSYNSPLHF	TGTGCCAGCAGCTTAGGGCGGGGAACGGGCTCCTATAATTCACCCCTCCACTTT
-	-	TRBV12-3/TRBV12-4	TRBJ2-5	CASSNQKETQYF	TGTGCCAGCAGCAATCAAAAAGAGACCCAGTACTTC
many	TRBD2	TRBV7-3	TRBJ2-1	CASSRLAENNEQFF	TGTGCCAGCAGTCGACTAGCGGAAAACAATGAGCAGTTCTTC
-	-	TRBV6-5	TRBJ2-7	CASSYPHHLARDSLPYEQYF	TGTGCCAGCAGTTATCCTCACCACCTCGCTAGAGACTCCTTACCCTACGAGCAGTACTTC
-	-	TRBV9	TRBJ2-2	CASSGPSGLNTGELFF	TGTGCCAGCAGCGGACCTTCGGGCCTGAACACCGGGGAGCTGTTTTTT
few	-	TRBV14	TRBJ1-4	CASSPLRRRGVEKLFF	TGTGCCAGCAGCCCGTTGCGCCGTCGCGGAGTAGAAAAACTGTTTTTT
few	-	TRBV3-1	TRBJ2-1	CASSQEQGIRNEQFF	TGTGCCAGCAGCCAGGAACAGGGTATCCGGAATGAGCAGTTCTTC
many	-	TRBV2	TRBJ2-1	CASAGDPKRVQFF	TGTGCCAGCGCAGGGGACCCTAAGAGGGTGCAGTTCTTC
-	-	TRBV19	TRBJ2-2	CASSIQGGQALTGELFF	TGTGCCAGTAGTATTCAGGGGGGGCAGGCTCTGACCGGGGAGCTGTTTTTT
many	-	TRBV3-1	TRBJ1-1	CASSLRYTEAFF	TGTGCCAGCAGTCTTAGGTACACTGAAGCTTTCTTT
many	-	TRBV30	TRBJ1-4	CAWNLPGPSNEKLFF	TGTGCCTGGAACCTTCCGGGACCGTCTAATGAAAAACTGTTTTTT
-	-	TRBV7-9	TRBJ1-5	CASSLGQAGNQPQHF	TGTGCCAGCAGCTTAGGGCAGGCCGGCAATCAGCCCCAGCATTTT
many	-	TRBV2	TRBJ1-4	CASQGPTNEKLFF	TGTGCCAGCCAAGGCCCAACTAATGAAAAACTGTTTTTT
-	TRBD2	TRBV7-3	TRBJ2-1	CASSLAGAYEQFF	TGTGCCAGCAGCTTAGCGGGAGCCTACGAGCAGTTCTTC
many	-	TRBV6-1	TRBJ1-2	CASSEGGQGYTF	TGTGCCAGCAGTGAAGGGGGGCAAGGCTACACCTTC
-	-	TRBV3-1	TRBJ2-5	CASSQEGWGVQETQYF	TGTGCCAGCAGCCAAGAGGGATGGGGGGTTCAAGAGACCCAGTACTTC
many	-	TRBV19	TRBJ2-1	CASTAEGSSYNEQFF	TGTGCCAGTACAGCGGAGGGGAGCTCCTACAATGAGCAGTTCTTC
many	-	TRBV28	TRBJ2-7	CASSPEGRNSYEQYF	TGTGCCAGCAGTCCGGAGGGCCGGAACTCCTACGAGCAGTACTTC
-	-	TRBV7-6	TRBJ1-5	CASSSTLNQPQHF	TGTGCCAGCAGTTCCACACTAAATCAGCCCCAGCATTTT
many	TRBD1	TRBV27	TRBJ2-6	CASSLASKKAGGRPGANVLTF	TGTGCCAGCAGTTTAGCGTCGAAAAAGGCAGGGGGAAGGCCTGGGGCCAACGTCCTGACTTTC
-	TRBD2	TRBV28	TRBJ2-1	CASWGLAGGPGGLKNEQFF	TGTGCCAGCTGGGGACTAGCGGGAGGGCCGGGGGGGTTAAAGAATGAGCAGTTCTTC
-	-	TRBV9	TRBJ1-1	CASSVGRGEWANTEAFF	TGTGCCAGCAGCGTAGGTCGGGGGGAGTGGGCGAACACTGAAGCTTTCTTT
few	-	TRBV5-1	TRBJ1-1	CASSLHGGAEAFF	TGCGCCAGCAGCTTGCATGGCGGGGCTGAAGCTTTCTTT
many	-	TRBV12-3/TRBV12-4	TRBJ1-6	CASRRAGQNSPLHF	TGTGCCAGTCGGCGGGCAGGCCAGAATTCACCCCTCCACTTT
many	-	TRBV12-3/TRBV12-4	TRBJ1-2	CASSLVGFPSNYGYTF	TGTGCCAGCAGTTTAGTGGGGTTCCCATCTAACTATGGCTACACCTTC
few	-	TRBV19	TRBJ1-3	CASSFGAASGNTIYF	TGTGCCAGTAGTTTCGGCGCGGCTTCTGGAAACACCATATATTTT
many	-	TRBV2	TRBJ2-3	CASSTMLTDTQYF	TGTGCCAGCAGTACGATGCTCACAGATACGCAGTATTTT
-	-	TRBV20-1	TRBJ2-7	CSARDDHEQYF	TGCAGTGCTAGAGATGACCACGAGCAGTACTTC
-	TRBD2	TRBV11-3	TRBJ2-5	CASSRGTTRGETQYF	TGTGCCAGCAGCCGCGGGACTACCCGCGGGGAGACCCAGTACTTC
many	TRBD2	TRBV7-2	TRBJ2-3	CASSLVAGEGTDTQYF	TGTGCCAGCAGCTTAGTTGCGGGAGAGGGCACAGATACGCAGTATTTT
many	-	TRBV11-3	TRBJ1-1	CASSPNSRNTEAFF	TGTGCCAGCAGCCCAAATTCACGGAACACTGAAGCTTTCTTT
many	-	TRBV9	TRBJ2-5	CASSPSGSVHQETQYF	TGTGCCAGCAGCCCCTCGGGGAGCGTACACCAAGAGACCCAGTACTTC
many	-	TRBV5-6	TRBJ2-5	CASSLVAGRETQYF	TGTGCCAGCAGCTTGGTTGCGGGACGTGAGACCCAGTACTTC
many	TRBD2	TRBV6-2/TRBV6-3	TRBJ2-1	CASRETSGSPYNEQFF	TGTGCCAGCAGGGAGACTAGCGGGAGTCCCTACAATGAGCAGTTCTTC
many	-	TRBV11-3	TRBJ2-3	CASSLSSAYTDTQYF	TGTGCCAGCAGCTTATCTAGCGCATACACAGATACGCAGTATTTT
-	-	TRBV28	TRBJ1-3	CASRTEGSGLYGNTIYF	TGTGCCAGCAGGACGGAGGGGTCCGGACTTTATGGAAACACCATATATTTT
many	TRBD2	TRBV6-2/TRBV6-3	TRBJ2-1	CASSYKLAGSEQFF	TGTGCCAGCAGTTACAAACTAGCGGGATCTGAGCAGTTCTTC
few	-	TRBV6-1	TRBJ1-2	CASSETMGLNYGYTF	TGTGCCAGCAGTGAGACTATGGGCCTCAACTATGGCTACACCTTC
many	-	TRBV29-1	TRBJ2-5	CSVEDQGIQETQYF	TGCAGCGTTGAAGATCAGGGGATACAAGAGACCCAGTACTTC
many	-	TRBV7-2	TRBJ1-1	CASRQHTEAFF	TGTGCCAGCAGACAACACACTGAAGCTTTCTTT
-	-	TRBV28	TRBJ2-4	CASSFHDRAGKNIQYF	TGTGCCAGCAGTTTCCACGACAGGGCGGGGAAAAACATTCAGTACTTC
few	-	TRBV10-3	TRBJ1-4	CAISERGGGYEKLFF	TGTGCCATCAGTGAGAGGGGGGGTGGATACGAAAAACTGTTTTTT
few	TRBD1	TRBV20-1	TRBJ1-2	CSNRDRDRDGYTF	TGCAGTAACCGGGACAGGGATCGGGATGGCTACACCTTC